This TCR beta chain was recorded in a study of cytomegalovirus exposure and HLA in healthy donors. Findings of the study overall: A previous analysis found most TCR beta V segments productive roughly 87% or roughly 30% of the time. Owing to their indistinguishability, certain V segments, notably TRBV6-2 and TRBV6-3, were excluded. Many donors carried some public TCRs, although rarity characterized most TCR sequences.

Concerning this clone: What it binds is unknown.

PCR involved 60 Vbeta and 13 Jbeta primers. Sequenced by immunoSEQ multiplex PCR; TCRdb stores in-frame clones only, minus some. This table holds some 110,000 clones, more than 70% found once. The V gene's germline CDR1 is MDHEN and CDR2 SYDVKM. V shed 1 base and J 4 bases; nucleotides not matched to a gene: 4. This CDR3 comprises 16 residues. The sample comprised PBMCs. This sequence joins TRBV28 and TRBJ1-5, with 10 nucleotides matching TRBD1. This clonotype originated in a man in his fifties in good health and CMV-seropositive. The CDR3 loop is CASSLSGTGENQPQHF. CDR3 DNA sequence: TGTGCCAGCAGTTTATCCGGGACAGGGGAGAATCAGCCCCAGCATTTT.